A single TCR beta chain is shown here with its context. At one boundary the junction diverges from the germline segment, which might be a read error. These data are taken from a study of cytomegalovirus exposure and HLA in healthy donors. The CDR3 has 14 residues. Germline CDR1 reads SSHAT; CDR2 reads FNYEAQ (reference sequence). PCR employed 60 Vbeta and 13 Jbeta primers. Here immunoSEQ multiplex PCR was the method, and the copy in TCRdb shows in-frame clones only, minus some. The sample records roughly 100,000 clones, roughly 80% being singletons. The sequenced material came from PBMCs. The V call is TRBV7-7, the J call TRBJ2-7; 8 bases map to TRBD1. The clonotype comes from a man aged 40-55 years in good health and CMV-seronegative. The CDR3 coding sequence is TGTGCTAGCAGCTTAGGGACAGGCTCCTACGAGCAGTACTTC. Its translation: CASSLGTGSYEQYF.